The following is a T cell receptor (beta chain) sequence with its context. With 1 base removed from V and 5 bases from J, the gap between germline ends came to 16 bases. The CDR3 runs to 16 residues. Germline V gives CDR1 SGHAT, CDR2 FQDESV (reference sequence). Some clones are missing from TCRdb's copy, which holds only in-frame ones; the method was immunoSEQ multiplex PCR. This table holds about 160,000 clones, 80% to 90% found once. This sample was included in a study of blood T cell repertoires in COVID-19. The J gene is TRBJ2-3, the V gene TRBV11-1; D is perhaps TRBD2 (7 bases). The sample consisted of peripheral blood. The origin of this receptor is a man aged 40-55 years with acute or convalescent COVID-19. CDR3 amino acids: CASSLGSRGAGDTQYF. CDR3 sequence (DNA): TGTGCCAGCAGCTTAGGGTCTCGGGGGGCCGGAGATACGCAGTATTTT.